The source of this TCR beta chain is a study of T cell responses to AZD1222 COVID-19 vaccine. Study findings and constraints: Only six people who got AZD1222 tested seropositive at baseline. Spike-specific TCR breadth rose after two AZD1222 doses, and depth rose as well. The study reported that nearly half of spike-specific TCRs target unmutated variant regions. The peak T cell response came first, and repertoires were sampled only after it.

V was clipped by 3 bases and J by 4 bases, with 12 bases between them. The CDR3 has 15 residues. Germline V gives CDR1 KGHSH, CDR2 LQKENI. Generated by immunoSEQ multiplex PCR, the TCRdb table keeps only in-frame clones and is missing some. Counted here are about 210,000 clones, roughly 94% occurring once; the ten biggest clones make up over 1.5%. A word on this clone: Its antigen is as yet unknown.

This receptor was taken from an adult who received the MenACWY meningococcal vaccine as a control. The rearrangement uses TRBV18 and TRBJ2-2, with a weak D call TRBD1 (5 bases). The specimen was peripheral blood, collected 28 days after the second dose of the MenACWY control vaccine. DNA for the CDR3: TGTGCCAGCTCACCGAGGCAGGGAAGCACCGGGGAGCTGTTTTTT. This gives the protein CASSPRQGSTGELFF.